The T cell receptor (beta chain) under discussion was sequenced for a study of T cell responses to AZD1222 COVID-19 vaccine listed by TCRdb under 2021. For the wider study: AZD1222 recipients with second doses at about 4 weeks or about 12 weeks were pooled, because spike-specific TCR depth and breadth did not differ between schedules. A total of over 230 trial participants underwent TCR sequencing, of whom about 210 received two doses of AZD1222 and some 26 received two doses of the MenACWY control vaccine. Trial participants were enrolled by age into subgroups of 18-55, 56-69 and 70-plus years, and about 150, 27 and 61 TCR-sequenced participants, respectively, were included in these subgroups. General study outcomes and caveats: Participants were mostly white British, with more females than males. The authors suggested clonal diversity may have been underestimated. In the small 56-69-year group, the increase in depth fell short of significance, most likely because of low power. Nearly half of unique spike-specific TCRs reportedly recognized epitopes outside regions mutated in the B.1.351 and B.1.1.7 variants. Conclusions about previously exposed vaccinees were limited because only six AZD1222 recipients were SARS-CoV-2 seropositive at baseline. The whole spike protein was spanned by vaccine-associated CD4 TCRs, and dominant responses were seen in regions 160-218 and 743-854. No day 14 peak-response samples were available, so repertoires were characterized only after the peak T cell response. Spike-specific TCR breadth and depth rose significantly after two AZD1222 doses compared with day 0 and with MenACWY recipients.

What this sample's time point label stands for: baseline before first vaccination. Vaccinee samples came from UK trials COV001 and COV002, including a single-blind randomized controlled phase 2/3 trial of AZD1222 (ChAdOx1 nCoV-19) in healthy adults. For TCRbeta chain sequencing, PBMC samples from trial participants were taken at day 0 and at day 28 after the second dose. Of note for this clone: Its antigen has not been determined. No quality values exist for individual bases; no much larger clone is one base distant.

Including cysteine and phenylalanine, the CDR3 has 15 amino acids. Solely the CDR3 DNA is kept, with 45 bases framed from the first base. The CDR3 regions of human TCRbeta chains were analyzed by immunosequencing. Per the original workflow: Repertoire TCRs were checked for matches against a reference library of SARS-CoV-2-specific TCRs that had been generated using the MIRA antigen-specificity platform. Breadth meant the fraction of unique TCRs that were SARS-CoV-2-associated, whereas depth meant the fraction of total T cells that were SARS-CoV-2-associated. Using the MIRA data, each spike-specific TCR was mapped to the spike region that the TCR reacts to and placed in a CD4 or CD8 class. Log10-transformed breadth and depth values were compared by one-way ANOVA with Sidak's multiple comparisons tests. The table was pulled from immuneACCESS by TCRdb, which kept in-frame rearrangements only. Such tables lose some clones; where checked, under half of the loss comes from unresolved V genes, and the rest has no known cause. Clone size and the V and J calls come from that table; the DNA yielded D and trimming. The sample data list about 85,000 clones, and roughly 85% of these were observed just once. The ten largest clones take up 7.9% of the sample.

This TCR was sampled from an adult in good health. The receptor chain draws on TRBV21-1 and TRBJ2-1; TRBD1, as called in the table, went unchecked against the DNA. TRBV21-1 is shown as a pseudogene. Sequencing was performed on peripheral blood, taken on day 0 of AZD1222 vaccination. CDR3 protein: CASPLARPTYNEQFF. The nucleotide sequence is given as TGTGCCAGCCCCCTGGCCAGGCCCACCTACAATGAGCAGTTCTTC.